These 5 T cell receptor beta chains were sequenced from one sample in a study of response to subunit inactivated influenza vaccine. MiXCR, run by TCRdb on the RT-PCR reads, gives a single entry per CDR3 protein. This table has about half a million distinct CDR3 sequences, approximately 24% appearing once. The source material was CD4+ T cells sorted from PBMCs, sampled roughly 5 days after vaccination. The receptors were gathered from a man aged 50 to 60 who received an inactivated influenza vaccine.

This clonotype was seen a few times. CDR3 in amino acids: CASQPQRHSNQPQHF. In nucleotides, the CDR3 is TGTGCCAGCCAGCCCCAGAGACATAGCAATCAGCCCCAGCATTTT. The chain combines TRBV7-2 with TRBJ1-5, with no clear D. V was clipped by 8 bases and J by 0 bases, with 14 bases between them. Looked up from germline, CDR1 is SGHTA and CDR2 is FQGNSA. The CDR3 loop spans 15 amino acids.

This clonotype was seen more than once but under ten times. CDR3 bases: TGTGCCAGCGCCCCTTGGGGGACTAGCACAGATACGCAGTATTTT. It translates to CASAPWGTSTDTQYF. The chain has TRBV25-1 and TRBJ2-3; D is perhaps TRBD2 (6 bases). CDR3 length equals 15 residues. Germline V gene lookup returns CDR1 MGHDK and CDR2 SYGVNS. Trimming pared 8 bases from V and 0 bases from J, leaving 15 bases between. The full variable domain, completed using reference TRBV25-1 and TRBJ2-3, is EADIYQTPRYLVIGTGKKITLECSQTMGHDKMYWYQQDPGMELHLIHYSYGVNSTEKGDLSSESTVSRIRTEHFPLTLESARPSHTSQYLCASAPWGTSTDTQYFGPGTRLTVL.

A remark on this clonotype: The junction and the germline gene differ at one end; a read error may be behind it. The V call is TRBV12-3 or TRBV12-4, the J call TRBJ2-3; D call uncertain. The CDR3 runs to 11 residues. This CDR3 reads CTSSNTDTQYF. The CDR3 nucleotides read TGTACCAGCAGTAACACAGATACGCAGTATTTT.

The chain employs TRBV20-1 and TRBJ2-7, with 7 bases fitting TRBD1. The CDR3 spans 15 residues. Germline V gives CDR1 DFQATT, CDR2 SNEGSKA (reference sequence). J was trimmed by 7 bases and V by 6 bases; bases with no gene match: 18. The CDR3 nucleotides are TGCAGTGCCCCTGCCCCTGGGACAGACCCTTTAGAGCAGTACTTC. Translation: CSAPAPGTDPLEQYF.

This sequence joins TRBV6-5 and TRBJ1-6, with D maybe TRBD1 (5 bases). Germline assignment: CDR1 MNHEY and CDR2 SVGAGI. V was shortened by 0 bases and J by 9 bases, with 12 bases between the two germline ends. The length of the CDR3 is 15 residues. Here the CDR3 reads CASSYSIGDPSPLHF. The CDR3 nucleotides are TGTGCCAGCAGTTACTCGATAGGGGACCCTTCACCCCTCCACTTT.